The 10 T cell receptor beta chains below were found in one sample sequenced in a study of a mutant IDH1 vaccine in newly diagnosed glioma. The table came from immunoSEQ multiplex PCR; TCRdb's copy has only in-frame clones and leaves some out. The repertoire has tens of thousands of clones, about 86% of them found once; the top ten carry approximately 4.5%. Stated time point: baseline, week 1 (first vaccination visit). Treatment: pre-vaccination baseline after standard-of-care therapy. The sample here was peripheral blood mononuclear cells (PBMCs), taken from a glioma patient treated with radiotherapy, temozolomide or both. These receptors all stem from a woman in her late teens or twenties with glioma. Some clones in this sample may be carry-over from other donors' samples.

The chain carries TRBV7-9 and TRBJ2-5, with TRBD2 matching over 7 bases. The germline V gene encodes CDR1 SEHNR and CDR2 FQNEAQ (reference sequence). This CDR3 is 17 amino acids long. The junction had 13 bases not matched to a gene; V was cut back by 3 bases and J by 3 bases. The CDR3: CASSFTGGTPNEETQYF. The CDR3 DNA sequence: TGTGCCAGCAGCTTTACGGGGGGAACCCCAAATGAAGAGACCCAGTACTTC.

V is TRBV30 and J is TRBJ1-3, with D perhaps matching TRBD1 (6 bases). Germline assignment: CDR1 GTSNPN and CDR2 SVGIG (reference sequence). The ends were cut back, 4 bases at V and 5 bases at J, with 12 bases in the middle. The CDR3 contains 13 residues. CDR3 nucleotide sequence: TGTGCCTGGACTGTGGGGGCGCGAAACACCATATATTTT. The encoded protein is CAWTVGARNTIYF. The entire variable domain, with the rest obtained from reference TRBV30 and TRBJ1-3, is as follows: SQTIHQWPATLVQPVGSPLSLECTVEGTSNPNLYWYRQAAGRGLQLLFYSVGIGQISSEVPQNLSASRPQDRQFILSSKKLLLSDSGFYLCAWTVGARNTIYFGEGSWLTVV.

This chain connects TRBV5-1 to TRBJ1-1; no clear D. The V end lost 2 bases, the J end lost 1 base, and 12 bases lay between the germline ends. The CDR3 loop spans 15 amino acids. Germline loops: CDR1 SGHRS, CDR2 YFSETQ. The CDR3 region has the DNA TGCGCCAGCAGCTTTCGCAGCCCTCAGAACACTGAAGCTTTCTTT. Translating gives CASSFRSPQNTEAFF. The full variable domain, rest sourced from reference TRBV5-1 and TRBJ1-1, is KAGVTQTPRYLIKTRGQQVTLSCSPISGHRSVSWYQQTPGQGLQFLFEYFSETQRNKGNFPGRFSGRQFSNSRSEMNVSTLELGDSALYLCASSFRSPQNTEAFFGQGTRLTVV.

J is TRBJ2-7 and V is TRBV7-2, with D uncertain. The CDR3 contains 15 residues. V was shortened by 3 bases and J by 0 bases, with 12 bases between the two germline ends. CDR1 is SGHTA and CDR2 is FQGNSA in the germline V gene. The CDR3 sequence: CASSFPVPLSYEQYF. The CDR3 DNA reads TGTGCCAGCAGCTTCCCAGTCCCTCTCTCCTACGAGCAGTACTTC.

The CDR3 loop reads CASSPGQGNTEAFF. CDR3 in DNA: TGTGCCAGCAGTCCGGGACAGGGAAACACTGAAGCTTTCTTT. The J gene is TRBJ1-1, the V gene TRBV6-5; 9 bases map to TRBD1. Looked up from germline, CDR1 is MNHEY and CDR2 is SVGAGI. The V gene end was trimmed by 5 bases and the J gene end by 2 bases; junction bases not matched to a gene: 3. This CDR3 region has 14 residues.

The J gene is TRBJ1-1, the V gene TRBV9; D is undetermined. This CDR3 is built from 13 residues. V shed 0 bases and J shed 5 bases, with 8 bases lying between them. CDR1 SGDLS and CDR2 YYNGEE come from the germline V gene. The CDR3 nucleotides read TGTGCCAGCAGCGTAGGGAGGTTTACTGAAGCTTTCTTT. It encodes CASSVGRFTEAFF.

The V call is TRBV7-9, the J call TRBJ2-5; D is unresolved. The CDR3 length is 14 residues. Trimming left V 5 bases short and J 0 bases short, with 10 bases between. Germline V CDR1 and CDR2: SEHNR, FQNEAQ (reference sequence). The CDR3 DNA reads TGTGCCAGCAGCGGTCAGGTGTACCAAGAGACCCAGTACTTC. Translated: CASSGQVYQETQYF.

This chain connects TRBV5-6 to TRBJ2-2, with 7 bases that match TRBD1. CDR1 is SGHDT and CDR2 is YYEEEE in the germline V gene. The J segment lost 0 bases and the V segment lost 3 bases, leaving 8 bases of the junction unmatched. This CDR3 contains 17 residues. This chain's CDR3 is CASSSDWTGSNTGELFF. Here the CDR3 DNA reads TGTGCCAGCAGCTCCGACTGGACAGGCTCGAACACCGGGGAGCTGTTTTTT.

The table lists this clone with a few counts. This chain links TRBV2 with TRBJ1-5; D is undetermined. The V gene lost 1 base and the J gene lost 4 bases, with 14 bases spanning the gap. The CDR3 sequence is 16 residues long. Per germline, CDR1 SNHLY and CDR2 FYNNEI. The CDR3 region has the DNA TGTGCCAGCAGTGAAGGCCTCTGGGCGGGGAATCAGCCCCAGCATTTT. This gives the protein CASSEGLWAGNQPQHF.

The rearrangement uses TRBV5-1 and TRBJ1-3; weak D call: TRBD1 (6 bases). The CDR3 has 15 amino acids. CDR1 SGHRS and CDR2 YFSETQ come from the germline V gene. The germline V and J ends were trimmed by 7 bases and 0 bases, with 14 bases remaining between them. This CDR3 reads CASADSKRSGNTIYF. The CDR3 DNA follows: TGCGCCAGCGCGGACAGCAAGCGCTCTGGAAACACCATATATTTT.